The 10 T cell receptor beta chains in this list originate from one sample, sequenced in a study of blood T cell repertoires in COVID-19. Repertoires were generated with immunoSEQ multiplex PCR, while TCRdb's copy carries only in-frame clones and drops some. Here the sample spans some 160,000 clones, about nine tenths being singletons. Material for sequencing was peripheral blood. These receptor sequences come from an older woman with acute or convalescent COVID-19.

The chain employs TRBV5-1 and TRBJ2-7; D unresolved. The CDR3 sequence is 14 residues long. CDR1 and CDR2 (germline): SGHRS, YFSETQ. V dropped 5 bases and J dropped 2 bases, with 14 bases sitting between them. The CDR3 reads CASSYPSPPYEQYF. The CDR3 DNA reads TGCGCCAGCAGTTACCCGAGTCCCCCCTACGAGCAGTACTTC.

V is TRBV3-1 (or the pseudogene TRBV3-2) and J is TRBJ2-2, with 11 bases aligning to TRBD1. CDR1 is LGHDT, CDR2 YNNKEL, per germline (reference sequence). After removal of 6 bases from V and 6 bases from J, the junction contained 6 bases not matched to a gene. CDR3 length: 15 amino acids. CDR3 sequence: CASSPDRGLAGELFF. The CDR3 coding sequence is TGTGCCAGCAGTCCGGACAGGGGGCTTGCCGGGGAGCTGTTTTTT.

The rearrangement joins TRBV5-1 to TRBJ2-2, with unresolved D. Trimming cost V 0 bases and J 7 bases, with 7 bases left between them. The CDR3 covers 13 residues. Germline V lookup: CDR1 SGHRS, CDR2 YFSETQ. This CDR3 is CASSLDRVGELFF. In DNA form, the CDR3 reads TGCGCCAGCAGCTTGGACCGCGTCGGGGAGCTGTTTTTT. Looking up the rest from reference TRBV5-1 and TRBJ2-2 gives the full variable domain: KAGVTQTPRYLIKTRGQQVTLSCSPISGHRSVSWYQQTPGQGLQFLFEYFSETQRNKGNFPGRFSGRQFSNSRSEMNVSTLELGDSALYLCASSLDRVGELFFGEGSRLTVL.

CDR3 sequence: CASSLLRGGHQHF. The CDR3 region has the DNA TGTGCCAGCAGCTTGCTGAGAGGGGGCCACCAGCATTTT. The V gene is TRBV7-9, the J gene TRBJ1-5; 7 bases are a match to TRBD1. The junction had 8 bases not matched to a gene; V was cut back by 3 bases and J by 12 bases. In germline, CDR1 is SEHNR, CDR2 FQNEAQ (reference sequence). This CDR3 spans 13 amino acids.

The CDR3 DNA reads as TGCGCCAGCAGCTTTTCCTCGGGGGGAAACACCATATATTTT. It codes for CASSFSSGGNTIYF. The chain employs TRBV5-1 and TRBJ1-3; D is undetermined. This CDR3 is built from 14 residues. Per germline, CDR1 SGHRS and CDR2 YFSETQ. V was shortened by 2 bases and J by 4 bases, with 10 bases between the two germline ends. The whole variable domain, remainder taken from reference TRBV5-1 and TRBJ1-3, is KAGVTQTPRYLIKTRGQQVTLSCSPISGHRSVSWYQQTPGQGLQFLFEYFSETQRNKGNFPGRFSGRQFSNSRSEMNVSTLELGDSALYLCASSFSSGGNTIYFGEGSWLTVV.

V usage is TRBV4-3 and J usage is TRBJ1-5; D is undetermined. V shed 2 bases and J shed 3 bases, with 11 bases lying between them. The germline gives CDR1 LGHNA, CDR2 YSLEER. The CDR3 consists of 15 residues. The CDR3: CASSQSPGNNQPQHF. The CDR3 DNA is TGCGCCAGCAGCCAATCGCCGGGAAACAATCAGCCCCAGCATTTT.

The rearrangement joins TRBV7-2 to TRBJ2-1; 8 bases match TRBD1. The V and J ends lost 5 bases and 6 bases, in that order; junction bases with no gene match: 6. Germline lookup yields CDR1 SGHTA and CDR2 FQGNSA. CDR3 size: 14 residues. As DNA, the CDR3 is TGTGCCAGCAGCCCATCGGGACAGGTCAATGAGCAGTTCTTC. Translation: CASSPSGQVNEQFF.

The genes are TRBV28 and TRBJ1-5, with D possibly matching TRBD1 (5 bases). V lost 2 bases and J lost 0, with 11 bases in between. Germline-derived CDR1 and CDR2 are MDHEN and SYDVKM. The length of the CDR3 is 16 residues. This CDR3 is CASSLLGQGSNQPQHF. DNA of the CDR3: TGTGCCAGCAGTTTACTCGGGCAGGGTAGCAATCAGCCCCAGCATTTT.

This chain links TRBV7-6 with TRBJ2-1; TRBD2 matches 7 bases. This CDR3 is built from 16 residues. The trim removed 0 bases at V and 4 bases at J, leaving 6 bases unmatched. From germline, CDR1 is SGHVS and CDR2 FNYEAQ. Here the CDR3 reads CASSLAPGLLYNEQFF. The CDR3 DNA is TGTGCCAGCAGCTTAGCCCCGGGACTACTTTACAATGAGCAGTTCTTC.

J is TRBJ2-1 and V is TRBV6-5; TRBD2 might be the D (5 bases). The V and J ends lost 4 bases and 7 bases respectively, with 14 bases between them. The CDR3 has 14 residues. Germline loops: CDR1 MNHEY, CDR2 SVGAGI. The CDR3 nucleotides read TGTGCCAGCAGTTTCGGGAATCTAAGGAATGAGCAGTTCTTC. Its translation: CASSFGNLRNEQFF.